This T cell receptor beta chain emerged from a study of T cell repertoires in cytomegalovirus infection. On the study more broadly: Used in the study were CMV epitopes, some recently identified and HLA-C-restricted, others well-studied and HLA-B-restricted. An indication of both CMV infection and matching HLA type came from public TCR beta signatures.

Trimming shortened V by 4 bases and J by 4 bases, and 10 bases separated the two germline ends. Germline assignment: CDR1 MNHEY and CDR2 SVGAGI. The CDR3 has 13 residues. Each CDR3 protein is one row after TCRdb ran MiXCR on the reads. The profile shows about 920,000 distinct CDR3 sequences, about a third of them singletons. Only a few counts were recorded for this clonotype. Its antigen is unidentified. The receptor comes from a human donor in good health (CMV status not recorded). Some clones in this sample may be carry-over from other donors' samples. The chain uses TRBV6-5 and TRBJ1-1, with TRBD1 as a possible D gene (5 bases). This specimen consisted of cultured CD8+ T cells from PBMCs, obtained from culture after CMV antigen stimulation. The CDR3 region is CASSLGALTEAFF. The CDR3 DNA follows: TGTGCCAGCAGTTTAGGGGCCCTCACTGAAGCTTTCTTT.